The 22 T cell receptor beta chains below come from one sample, sequenced in a study of breast tumors, draining lymph nodes, adjacent tissues. The lymph nodes were axillary draining lymph nodes from breast cancer patients. One entry per CDR3 protein results from TCRdb running MiXCR on the multiplex PCR reads. The profile shows 150,000 or so distinct CDR3 sequences, about 30% of them singletons. Sample: axillary lymph node tissue. These receptors all come from a female donor with breast cancer. Some clones in this sample may be carry-over from other donors' samples.

This clonotype was recorded many times. V is TRBV5-6 and J is TRBJ2-5; the D is unclear. This CDR3 contains 15 residues. Germline values: CDR1 SGHDT, CDR2 YYEEEE. V was pared by 1 base and J by 1 base, with 11 bases between. The CDR3, as DNA: TGTGCCAGCAGCTTGTCCTACCGGTCCCAAGAGACCCAGTACTTC. Its translation is CASSLSYRSQETQYF.

With respect to this clonotype: Just one base apart from a much larger clone, this may be a read error. The chain has TRBV5-6 and TRBJ1-2; D gene unclear. In germline, CDR1 is SGHDT, CDR2 YYEEEE. V dropped 0 bases and J dropped 7 bases, with 13 bases sitting between them. The CDR3 is 14 residues long. CDR3 nucleotides: TGTGCCAGCAGCTTGGTGACCTCATCGGGTGGCTACACCTTC. Its protein is CASSLVTSSGGYTF.

The sample holds a few counts of this clonotype. The rearrangement links TRBV20-1 to TRBJ2-3, with 10 positions matching TRBD2. Losses at the gene ends were 4 bases for V and 6 bases for J; bases not matched to a gene: 19. The CDR3 runs 18 residues. Germline CDR1 DFQATT, CDR2 SNEGSKA (reference sequence). CDR3 residues: CSAMDSILLAGVWDTQYF. The DNA of the CDR3 is TGCAGTGCTATGGACTCGATTCTTCTAGCGGGAGTGTGGGATACGCAGTATTTT.

The table lists this clonotype with many counts. This chain uses TRBV27 with TRBJ2-7; 8 nucleotides line up with TRBD2. The CDR3 length is 14 residues. Trimming removed 6 bases from V and 5 bases from J; junction bases left unmatched: 9. Germline values: CDR1 MNHEY, CDR2 SMNVEV (reference sequence). The CDR3 region has the DNA TGTGCCAGCAGCCCGGTAGCGGGAAGTCACGAGCAGTACTTC. It is translated as CASSPVAGSHEQYF.

V usage is TRBV4-1 and J usage is TRBJ2-5, with D perhaps TRBD2 (6 bases). The germline V and J ends were trimmed by 0 bases and 9 bases, with 14 bases remaining between them. Germline CDR1 reads MGHRA; CDR2 reads YSYEKL. The CDR3 totals 14 residues. The CDR3 sequence: CASSQDGGLQPQYF. The CDR3 nucleotides read TGCGCCAGCAGCCAAGATGGGGGGTTACAGCCCCAGTACTTC.

This clonotype was recorded many times. CDR3 sequence (DNA): TGTGCCAGCAGTTACGAGGGACAGCGTAATTCACCCCTCCACTTT. This translates into CASSYEGQRNSPLHF. This sequence joins TRBV6-6 and TRBJ1-6, with TRBD1 matching 7 bases. This CDR3 region has 15 residues. V was pared by 2 bases and J by 6 bases, with 4 bases of the junction left unmatched. Germline V gene lookup returns CDR1 MNHNY and CDR2 SVGAGI (reference sequence).

This clonotype was detected many times. The V gene is TRBV20-1, the J gene TRBJ2-5; tentatively, D is TRBD1 (7 bases). The CDR3 is made up of 14 amino acids. Trimming took 2 bases from V and 5 from J, leaving 15 bases between them. Germline V gives CDR1 DFQATT, CDR2 SNEGSKA (reference sequence). Written as DNA, the CDR3 is TGCAGTGCTAGAATACAGGGGAGGTTGGAGACCCAGTACTTC. It is translated as CSARIQGRLETQYF.

This clonotype has at least ten counts. The chain links TRBV6-1 to TRBJ2-2; D gene uncertain. Between the trimmed V and J ends, which lost 8 bases and 7 bases, there was a span of 14 bases. Germline V gene sequence: CDR1 MNHNS, CDR2 SASEGT. The CDR3 is 13 amino acids. The CDR3 region is CASDAQTVGELFF. Written as DNA, the CDR3 is TGTGCCAGCGATGCCCAAACTGTCGGGGAGCTGTTTTTT.

This clonotype was detected ten times or more. This rearrangement joins TRBV20-1 to TRBJ1-3; D ambiguous. In germline, CDR1 is DFQATT, CDR2 SNEGSKA (reference sequence). The CDR3 totals 15 residues. Between the trimmed V and J ends, which lost 0 bases and 0 bases, there was a span of 9 bases. The CDR3 is CSARDELSSGNTIYF. In nucleotides, the CDR3 is TGCAGTGCTAGAGATGAACTGTCCTCTGGAAACACCATATATTTT.

This clonotype was found a few times. This may come from a read error, since a much larger clone is one base off. The conserved final phenylalanine or tryptophan is absent from the CDR3, which likely points to a read error. The gene calls are TRBV9 and TRBJ1-2; tentative D call: TRBD1 (5 bases). The CDR3 spans 13 residues. The V end lost 0 bases, the J end lost 4 bases, and 7 bases lay between the germline ends. Germline CDR1 and CDR2: SGDLS and YYNGEE. The CDR3 coding sequence is TGTGCCAGCAGCGTAGACAGGAGCTATGGCTACACCTCC. It translates to CASSVDRSYGYTS.

As to this clonotype: Given the absence of the conserved phenylalanine or tryptophan at the CDR3 end, a read error is likely. The limits of the CDR3 on the DNA are not certain, so only TCRdb's listed CDR3 is given. The chain combines TRBV2 with TRBJ2-2; TRBD2 was called by the table and not checked on the DNA. The CDR3 is 16 amino acids long, termini counted. Germline CDR1 SNHLY, CDR2 FYNNEI. CDR3 in amino acids: CANSELAGGRHRGAVV.

In its sample, this clonotype was seen many times. This sequence joins TRBV7-8 and TRBJ1-6; 11 bases are shared with TRBD1. CDR1 SGHVS and CDR2 FQNEAQ come from the germline V gene. This CDR3 is built from 16 residues. Trimming at V came to 3 bases and at J to 10 bases, leaving 8 bases not matched to a gene. The CDR3: CASSFGQGAGGSPLHF. The CDR3 nucleotides are TGTGCCAGCAGCTTCGGACAGGGGGCGGGAGGCTCACCCCTCCACTTT.

The chain employs TRBV10-3 and TRBJ2-5; D call uncertain. Germline-derived CDR1 and CDR2 are ENHRY and SYGVKD. V gave up 4 bases and J gave up 7 bases, with 10 bases separating them. The CDR3 covers 12 residues. As DNA, the CDR3 is TGTGCCATCAGTGGCGCCGGAAGGACCCAGTACTTC. This translates into CAISGAGRTQYF.

This clonotype was found a few times. A read error is possible here, since a much larger clone lies one base away. The CDR3 protein is CSAYRSGNYTEQFF. Written as DNA, the CDR3 is TGCAGTGCTTACCGAAGCGGGAACTACACTGAGCAGTTCTTC. This chain connects TRBV20-1 to TRBJ2-1; 7 nucleotides line up with TRBD2. The CDR3 extends over 14 amino acids. Germline CDR1 reads DFQATT; CDR2 reads SNEGSKA (reference sequence).

Ten or more counts support this clonotype. This chain links TRBV4-1 with TRBJ1-4, with TRBD1 identical over 9 bases. The CDR3 is 16 residues long. Germline trimming cut 3 bases from V and 5 bases from J; bases unmatched to any gene: 7. The germline CDR1 and CDR2 sequences are MGHRA and YSYEKL. CDR3 sequence reads: CASSQVPTGGNEKLFF. For the CDR3, the DNA is TGCGCCAGCAGCCAGGTCCCGACAGGGGGAAATGAAAAACTGTTTTTT.

This clonotype appeared a single time. A read error may produce the germline difference seen at one junction end. The rearrangement joins TRBV10-1 to TRBJ2-3; D is perhaps TRBD2 (5 bases). The CDR3 totals 11 residues. Germline V gene data show CDR1 as WNHNN and CDR2 as SYGVQD (reference sequence). In DNA, the CDR3 is TGTGCCAGCAGGTCCGGGGATGCGCAGTATTTT. This gives the protein CASRSGDAQYF.

Of note for this clonotype: This clone may be a read error of a much larger clone one base away. The chain combines TRBV11-2 with TRBJ1-5; D might be TRBD1 (6 bases). The germline gives CDR1 SGHAT, CDR2 FQNNGV. The CDR3 runs 14 residues. This CDR3 is CASSFADSTQPQHF. DNA of the CDR3: TGTGCCAGCAGCTTCGCGGACAGCACTCAGCCCCAGCATTTT. Using reference TRBV11-2 and TRBJ1-5 for the parts outside the CDR3, the full variable domain is EAGVAQSPRYKIIEKRQSVAFWCNPISGHATLYWYQQILGQGPKLLIQFQNNGVVDDSQLPKDRFSAERLKGVDSTLKIQPAKLEDSAVYLCASSFADSTQPQHFGDGTRLSIL.

This clonotype was observed many times. This chain uses TRBV9 with TRBJ2-5; TRBD1 agrees at 8 bases. Germline V lookup: CDR1 SGDLS, CDR2 YYNGEE. The CDR3 has 15 residues. The junction had 9 bases not matched to a gene; V was cut back by 3 bases and J by 5 bases. DNA of the CDR3: TGTGCCAGCAGCGCCCAGGGGGCTATTTGGGAGACCCAGTACTTC. Translation gives CASSAQGAIWETQYF.

A note on this clonotype: Given a much more abundant clone one base away, this may be a read error. The chain couples TRBV5-1 to TRBJ2-7, with a tentative D call TRBD2 (5 bases). The CDR3 covers 12 residues. CDR1 and CDR2 (germline): SGHRS, YFSETQ. CDR3 region: CASSLVGNEHYF. In nucleotides, the CDR3 is TGCGCCAGCAGCTTGGTCGGGAACGAGCACTACTTC.

This clonotype was picked up many times. The chain has TRBV5-1 and TRBJ1-2, with TRBD1 identical over 7 bases. Germline trimming cut 0 bases from V and 5 bases from J; bases unmatched to any gene: 16. The length of the CDR3 is 18 residues. Germline CDR1 SGHRS, CDR2 YFSETQ. The CDR3 sequence: CASSLVSRGLLAGYGYTF. CDR3 bases: TGCGCCAGCAGCTTGGTGTCTAGGGGGCTATTGGCCGGGTATGGCTACACCTTC.

This chain connects TRBV5-4 to TRBJ2-1; tentative D call: TRBD2 (6 bases). The V gene lost 0 bases and the J gene lost 0 bases, with 7 bases spanning the gap. CDR3 length: 15 amino acids. Germline loops: CDR1 SGHNT, CDR2 YYREEE (reference sequence). Here the CDR3 reads CASSLGGTSYNEQFF. The CDR3 DNA follows: TGTGCCAGCAGCTTGGGCGGGACCTCCTACAATGAGCAGTTCTTC.

Turning to this clonotype: A much larger clone lies a single base off, so this may be a read error. The chain joins TRBV11-2 to TRBJ2-7, with D possibly being TRBD1 or TRBD2 (5 bases each). This CDR3 has 16 residues. In germline, CDR1 is SGHAT, CDR2 FQNNGV. The ends were cut back, 1 base at V and 0 bases at J, with 13 bases in the middle. CDR3 coding DNA: TGTGCCAGCAGCTTAGTAGGGACGCCCAGCTCCTACGAGCAGTACTTC. It is translated as CASSLVGTPSSYEQYF.